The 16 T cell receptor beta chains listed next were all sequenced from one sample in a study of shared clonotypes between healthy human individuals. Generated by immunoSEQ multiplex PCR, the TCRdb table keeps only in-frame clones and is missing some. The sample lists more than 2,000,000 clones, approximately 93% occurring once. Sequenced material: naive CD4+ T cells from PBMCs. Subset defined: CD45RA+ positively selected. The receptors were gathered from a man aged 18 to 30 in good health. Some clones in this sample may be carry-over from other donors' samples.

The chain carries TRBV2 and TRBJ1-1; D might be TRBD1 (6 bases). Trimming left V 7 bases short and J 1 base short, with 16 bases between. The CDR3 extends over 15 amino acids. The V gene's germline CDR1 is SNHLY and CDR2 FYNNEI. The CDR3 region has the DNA TGTGCCAGCATCGACCGGGGGGCCCCGAACACTGAAGCTTTCTTT. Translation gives CASIDRGAPNTEAFF.

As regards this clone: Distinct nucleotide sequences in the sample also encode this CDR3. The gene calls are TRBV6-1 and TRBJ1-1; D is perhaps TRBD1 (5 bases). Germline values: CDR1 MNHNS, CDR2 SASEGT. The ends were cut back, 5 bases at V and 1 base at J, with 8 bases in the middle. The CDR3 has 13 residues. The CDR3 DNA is TGTGCCAGCAGTCAGGGACCGAACACTGAAGCTTTCTTT. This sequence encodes CASSQGPNTEAFF.

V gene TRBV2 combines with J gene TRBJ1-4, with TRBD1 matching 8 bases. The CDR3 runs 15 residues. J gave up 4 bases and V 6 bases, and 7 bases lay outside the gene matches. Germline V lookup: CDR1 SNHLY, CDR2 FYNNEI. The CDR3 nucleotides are TGTGCCAGCAGGACAGGGGACAGCCTTAATGAAAAACTGTTTTTT. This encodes CASRTGDSLNEKLFF.

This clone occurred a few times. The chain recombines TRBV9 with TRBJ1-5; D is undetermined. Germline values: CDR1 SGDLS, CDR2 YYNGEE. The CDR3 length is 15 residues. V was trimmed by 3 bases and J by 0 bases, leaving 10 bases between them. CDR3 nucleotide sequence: TGTGCCAGCAGCGCCGCCCCAGGTAGCAATCAGCCCCAGCATTTT. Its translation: CASSAAPGSNQPQHF.

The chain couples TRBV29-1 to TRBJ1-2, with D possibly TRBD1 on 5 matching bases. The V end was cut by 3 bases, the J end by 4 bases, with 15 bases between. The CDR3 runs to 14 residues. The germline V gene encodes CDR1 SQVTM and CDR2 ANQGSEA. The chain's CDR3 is CSVDGGTGSYGYTF. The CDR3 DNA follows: TGCAGCGTTGATGGTGGGACGGGGAGCTATGGCTACACCTTC. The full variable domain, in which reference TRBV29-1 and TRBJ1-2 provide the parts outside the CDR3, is SAVISQKPSRDICQRGTSLTIQCQVDSQVTMMFWYRQQPGQSLTLIATANQGSEATYESGFVIDKFPISRPNLTFSTLTVSNMSPEDSSIYLCSVDGGTGSYGYTFGSGTRLTVV.

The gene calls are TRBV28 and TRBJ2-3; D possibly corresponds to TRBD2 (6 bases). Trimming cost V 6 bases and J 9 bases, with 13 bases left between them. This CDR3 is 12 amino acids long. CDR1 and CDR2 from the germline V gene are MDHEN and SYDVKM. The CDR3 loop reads CASSPNRGTQYF. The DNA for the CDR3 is TGTGCCAGCAGCCCGAATCGGGGGACGCAGTATTTT. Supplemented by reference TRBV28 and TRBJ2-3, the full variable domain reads DVKVTQSSRYLVKRTGEKVFLECVQDMDHENMFWYRQDPGLGLRLIYFSYDVKMKEKGDIPEGYSVSREKKERFSLILESASTNQTSMYLCASSPNRGTQYFGPGTRLTVL.

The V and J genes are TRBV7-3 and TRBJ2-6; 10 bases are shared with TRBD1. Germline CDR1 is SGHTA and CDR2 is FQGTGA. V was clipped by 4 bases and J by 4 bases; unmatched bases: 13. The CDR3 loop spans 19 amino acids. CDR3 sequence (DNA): TGTGCCAGCAGCTCACTGACAGGGGGCGCCCTGGAGGGGGCCAACGTCCTGACTTTC. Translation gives CASSSLTGGALEGANVLTF.

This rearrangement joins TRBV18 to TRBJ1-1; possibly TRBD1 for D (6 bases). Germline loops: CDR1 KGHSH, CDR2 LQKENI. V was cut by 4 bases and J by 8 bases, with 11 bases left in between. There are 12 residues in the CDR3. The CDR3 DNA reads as TGTGCCAGCTCACGGGCGACAGGAGAAGCTTTCTTT. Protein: CASSRATGEAFF.

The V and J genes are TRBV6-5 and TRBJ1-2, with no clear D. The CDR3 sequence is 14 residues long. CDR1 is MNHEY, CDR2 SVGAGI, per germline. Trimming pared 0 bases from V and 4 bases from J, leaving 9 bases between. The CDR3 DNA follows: TGTGCCAGCAGTTACTCGTACCCAGCCTATGGCTACACCTTC. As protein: CASSYSYPAYGYTF.

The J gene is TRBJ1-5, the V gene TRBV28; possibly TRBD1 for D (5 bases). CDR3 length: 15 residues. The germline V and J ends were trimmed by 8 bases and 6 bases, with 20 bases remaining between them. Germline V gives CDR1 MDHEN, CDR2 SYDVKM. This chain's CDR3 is CASLLGGGSTQPQHF. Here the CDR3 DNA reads TGTGCCAGCCTCCTGGGGGGTGGGTCCACTCAGCCCCAGCATTTT.

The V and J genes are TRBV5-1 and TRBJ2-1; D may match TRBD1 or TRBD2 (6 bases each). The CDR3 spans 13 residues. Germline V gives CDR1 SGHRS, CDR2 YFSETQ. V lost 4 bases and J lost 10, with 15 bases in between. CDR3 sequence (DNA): TGCGCCAGCAGCCCCGAAGGGGGGCGCGAGCAGTTCTTC. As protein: CASSPEGGREQFF.

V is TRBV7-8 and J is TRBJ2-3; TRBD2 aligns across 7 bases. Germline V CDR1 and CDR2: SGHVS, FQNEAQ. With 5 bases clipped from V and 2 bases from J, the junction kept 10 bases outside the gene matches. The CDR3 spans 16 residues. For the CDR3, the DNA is TGTGCCAGCAGCCCAATCGGCGGGAGCTTCACAGATACGCAGTATTTT. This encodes CASSPIGGSFTDTQYF.

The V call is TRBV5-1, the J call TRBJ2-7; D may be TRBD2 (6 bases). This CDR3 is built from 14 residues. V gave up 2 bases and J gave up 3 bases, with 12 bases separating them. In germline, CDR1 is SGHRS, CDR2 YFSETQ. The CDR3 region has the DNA TGCGCCAGCAGCTTCCAGGGAGGTATCTACGAGCAGTACTTC. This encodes CASSFQGGIYEQYF.

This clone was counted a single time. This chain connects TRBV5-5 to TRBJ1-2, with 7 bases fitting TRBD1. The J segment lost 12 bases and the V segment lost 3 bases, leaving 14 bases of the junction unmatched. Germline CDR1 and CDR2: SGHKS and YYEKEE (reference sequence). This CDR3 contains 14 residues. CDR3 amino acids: CASSSRQGRLSHTF. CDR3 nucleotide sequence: TGTGCCAGCAGCTCCCGACAGGGCCGGCTAAGCCACACCTTC.

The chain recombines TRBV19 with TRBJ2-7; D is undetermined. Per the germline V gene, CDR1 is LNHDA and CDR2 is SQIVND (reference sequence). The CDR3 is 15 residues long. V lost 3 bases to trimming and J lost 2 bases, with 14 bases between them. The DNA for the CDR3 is TGTGCCAGTAGTATGATACACCAGACCACCTACGAGCAGTACTTC. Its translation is CASSMIHQTTYEQYF. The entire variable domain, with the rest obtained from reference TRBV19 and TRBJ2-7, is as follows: DGGITQSPKYLFRKEGQNVTLSCEQNLNHDAMYWYRQDPGQGLRLIYYSQIVNDFQKGDIAEGYSVSREKKESFPLTVTSAQKNPTAFYLCASSMIHQTTYEQYFGPGTRLTVT.

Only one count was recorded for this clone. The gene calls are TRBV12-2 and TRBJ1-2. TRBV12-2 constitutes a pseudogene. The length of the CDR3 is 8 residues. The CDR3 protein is CARGGYTF. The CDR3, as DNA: TGTGCAAGGGGTGGCTACACCTTC.